Listed below are T cell receptor beta chains from one sample, sequenced in a study of blood T cell repertoires in COVID-19. TCRdb's copy holds only in-frame clones and misses some; the assay was immunoSEQ multiplex PCR. Counted here are around 72,000 clones, approximately 87% occurring once; the ten biggest clones make up over 15%. The sample was peripheral blood. Receptors were obtained from a woman of 80 years or more with acute or convalescent COVID-19. The CDR3 runs from the conserved cysteine through the conserved F or W. A D gene is named only where the DNA matches it firmly. Where a row states a size, it is once, few, many or the class of an expanded clone; other rows omit it.

j_gene	d_gene	abundance	v_gene	CDR3aa	CDR3nt
TRBJ2-7	TRBD1	NA	TRBV5-4	CASSPSPWDRANEQYF	TGTGCCAGCAGCCCCTCGCCTTGGGACAGGGCTAACGAGCAGTACTTC
TRBJ2-7	NA	NA	TRBV30	CAWSVRGRPYEQYF	TGTGCCTGGAGTGTACGGGGTCGCCCCTACGAGCAGTACTTC
TRBJ2-1	NA	NA	TRBV30	CAWSPIVPGLSSYNEQFF	TGTGCCTGGAGCCCGATTGTACCGGGTCTCTCCTCCTACAATGAGCAGTTCTTC
TRBJ1-1	NA	NA	TRBV3-1/TRBV3-2	CASSQDEGRTEAFF	TGTGCCAGCAGCCAAGATGAGGGTCGGACTGAAGCTTTCTTT
TRBJ1-2	TRBD1	NA	TRBV5-6	CASRTRTGSYGYTF	TGTGCCAGCAGGACTAGGACAGGGTCCTATGGCTACACCTTC
TRBJ2-1	NA	NA	TRBV30	CAWSEGGAEQFF	TGTGCCTGGAGTGAGGGAGGAGCTGAGCAGTTCTTC
TRBJ1-6	NA	once	TRBV11-2	CASSFSVTNNSPLHF	TGTGCCAGCAGCTTTTCTGTTACAAATAATTCACCCCTCCACTTT
TRBJ2-3	NA	NA	TRBV20-1	CSARIGAPQYF	TGCAGTGCTAGAATTGGGGCTCCGCAGTATTTT
TRBJ1-5	TRBD1	NA	TRBV15	CATRAQGARNQPQHF	TGTGCCACCAGAGCACAGGGGGCCCGCAATCAGCCCCAGCATTTT
TRBJ1-2	TRBD1	NA	TRBV10-3	CAISWTGSSDGYTF	TGTGCCATCAGTTGGACAGGGAGCTCTGATGGCTACACCTTC
TRBJ1-3	NA	NA	TRBV27	CASSLRRADTIYF	TGTGCCAGCAGTTTGCGCAGGGCTGACACCATATATTTT
TRBJ2-3	NA	NA	TRBV5-5	CAGGAGGPADTQYF	TGTGCCGGGGGGGCAGGAGGACCAGCAGATACGCAGTATTTT
TRBJ1-5	NA	NA	TRBV30	CAWSEAAGANQPQHF	TGTGCCTGGAGTGAAGCGGCAGGGGCTAATCAGCCCCAGCATTTT
TRBJ1-1	NA	NA	TRBV29-1	CSARVVEPAFF	TGCAGCGCTAGAGTTGTTGAGCCAGCTTTCTTT
TRBJ2-6	TRBD2	NA	TRBV5-1	CASSLAGRNGANVLTF	TGCGCCAGCAGCTTGGCCGGGAGGAATGGGGCCAACGTCCTGACTTTC
TRBJ2-2	TRBD1	few	TRBV2	CASTVNRPGTGATGELFF	TGTGCCAGCACGGTCAACCGACCCGGGACAGGCGCCACCGGGGAGCTGTTTTTT
TRBJ1-5	TRBD1	NA	TRBV6-5	CASSYRQGDQPQHF	TGTGCCAGCAGTTACCGACAGGGAGATCAGCCCCAGCATTTT
TRBJ2-1	NA	NA	TRBV6-4	CASSAGIYNEQFF	TGTGCCAGCAGTGCGGGAATATACAATGAGCAGTTCTTC
TRBJ2-2	NA	NA	TRBV7-8	CASSPSGASTGELFF	TGTGCCAGCAGCCCTTCAGGGGCGAGCACCGGGGAGCTGTTTTTT
TRBJ2-1	TRBD2	NA	TRBV7-9	CASSLGSGRESSEQFF	TGTGCCAGCAGCTTAGGATCCGGGAGGGAAAGTAGTGAGCAGTTCTTC
TRBJ2-7	TRBD1	NA	TRBV30	CAWSVGTGFYEQYF	TGTGCCTGGAGTGTAGGGACAGGCTTCTACGAGCAGTACTTC
TRBJ1-5	NA	NA	TRBV28	CASSLLARVSNQPQHF	TGTGCCAGCAGTTTATTAGCCAGGGTTAGCAATCAGCCCCAGCATTTT
TRBJ1-6	NA	NA	TRBV30	CAWSSRGGSPLHF	TGTGCCTGGAGTAGCCGGGGAGGGTCACCCCTCCACTTT
TRBJ2-3	TRBD2	NA	TRBV18	CASSPVILAERTDTQYF	TGTGCCAGCTCACCGGTGATACTAGCGGAGCGCACAGATACGCAGTATTTT
TRBJ2-3	TRBD1	NA	TRBV2	CASMDRGRTDTQYF	TGTGCCAGCATGGACAGGGGGCGAACAGATACGCAGTATTTT
TRBJ1-2	NA	NA	TRBV7-9	CASSPKGTSGYTF	TGTGCCAGCAGCCCCAAAGGGACTAGTGGCTACACCTTC
TRBJ1-5	NA	few	TRBV3-1/TRBV3-2	CASSRGQNNQPQHF	TGTGCCAGCAGCCGAGGACAGAACAATCAGCCCCAGCATTTT
TRBJ2-3	TRBD2	once	TRBV3-1/TRBV3-2	CASSQGSSGTRQYF	TGTGCCAGCAGCCAAGGATCTTCCGGGACTAGGCAGTATTTT
TRBJ1-1	NA	NA	TRBV4-1	CASSPSGEFGAFF	TGCGCCAGCAGCCCATCCGGGGAGTTCGGAGCTTTCTTT
TRBJ2-1	TRBD1	NA	TRBV25-1	CASSAGQGSYNEQFF	TGTGCCAGCAGTGCGGGACAGGGGTCCTACAATGAGCAGTTCTTC
TRBJ2-7	TRBD2	NA	TRBV19	CASSISPSGGNYEQYF	TGTGCCAGTAGTATCTCCCCCAGCGGGGGAAACTACGAGCAGTACTTC
TRBJ2-3	NA	NA	TRBV4-2	CASSQDLFDHTGGLTDTQYF	TGTGCCAGCAGCCAAGATCTTTTCGACCACACGGGGGGCCTCACAGATACGCAGTATTTT
TRBJ2-5	NA	NA	TRBV29-1	CSVEPHQQGDQYF	TGCAGCGTTGAGCCCCACCAACAGGGAGACCAGTACTTC
TRBJ1-1	NA	NA	TRBV2	CASSEWHEAFF	TGTGCCAGCAGTGAGTGGCATGAAGCTTTCTTT
TRBJ2-7	TRBD1	NA	TRBV5-1	CASSIAGDRVDEQYF	TGCGCCAGCAGCATTGCCGGGGACAGGGTAGACGAGCAGTACTTC
TRBJ2-5	TRBD2	NA	TRBV25-1	CASSDGGKETQYF	TGTGCCAGCAGTGACGGGGGGAAAGAGACCCAGTACTTC
TRBJ2-1	TRBD2	NA	TRBV3-1/TRBV3-2	CASSQAGRGRYNEQFF	TGTGCCAGCAGCCAAGCTGGGCGGGGGAGGTACAATGAGCAGTTCTTC